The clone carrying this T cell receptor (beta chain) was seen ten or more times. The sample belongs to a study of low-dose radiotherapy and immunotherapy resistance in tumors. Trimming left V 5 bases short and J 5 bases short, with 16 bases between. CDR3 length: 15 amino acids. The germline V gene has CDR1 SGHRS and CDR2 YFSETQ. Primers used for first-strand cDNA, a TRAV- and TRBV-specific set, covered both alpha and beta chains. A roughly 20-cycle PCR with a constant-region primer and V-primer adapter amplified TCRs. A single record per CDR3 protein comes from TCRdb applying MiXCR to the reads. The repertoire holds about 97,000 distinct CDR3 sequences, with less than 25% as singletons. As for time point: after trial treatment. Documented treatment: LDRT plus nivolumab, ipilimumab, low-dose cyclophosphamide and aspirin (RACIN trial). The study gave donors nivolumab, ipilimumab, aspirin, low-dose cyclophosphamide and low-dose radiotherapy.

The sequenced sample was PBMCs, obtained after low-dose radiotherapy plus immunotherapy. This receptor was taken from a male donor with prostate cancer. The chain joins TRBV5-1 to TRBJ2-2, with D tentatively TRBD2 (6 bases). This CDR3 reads CASSLTSLGTGELFF. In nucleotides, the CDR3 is TGCGCCAGCAGTCTCACTAGCTTGGGAACCGGGGAGCTGTTTTTT.